The clone carrying this T cell receptor (beta chain) was detected many times. No antigen is known for it. Hyperthyroidism, newly diagnosed and lasting under 2 months, affected patients aged 18 to 65. This specimen comes from a study of T cells in Graves' hyperthyroidism and ophthalmopathy. As for the study in general: Blood from the periphery was taken at initial diagnosis, before any treatment.

Points from the study as a whole: A 13 V-J model separated ophthalmopathy from stable hyperthyroidism. Blood samples included most of the expanded thyroid clonotypes exceeding 0.001.

Between the trimmed V and J ends, which lost 6 bases and 7 bases, there was a span of 19 bases. This CDR3 has 15 residues. CDR1 GTSNPN and CDR2 SVGIG come from the germline V gene (reference sequence). There were TCR beta CDR3 regions amplified from RNA transcripts. Using the HTBI primer set, a first-round RT-PCR was run on the TCR CDR3. A single record per CDR3 protein comes from TCRdb applying MiXCR to the multiplex PCR reads. Of about 580,000 distinct CDR3 sequences listed, over 11% are singletons. Sequenced: blood. The TCR originated in a woman in her thirties with Graves' hyperthyroidism that later progressed to Graves' ophthalmopathy. The V and J genes are TRBV30 and TRBJ1-6, with D unclear. As DNA, the CDR3 is TGTGCCTGTATTGGGTACACCGGGAGGAATTCACCCCTCCACTTT. Translating gives CACIGYTGRNSPLHF. Combining the CDR3 with reference TRBV30 and TRBJ1-6 gives the whole variable domain SQTIHQWPATLVQPVGSPLSLECTVEGTSNPNLYWYRQAAGRGLQLLFYSVGIGQISSEVPQNLSASRPQDRQFILSSKKLLLSDSGFYLCACIGYTGRNSPLHFGNGTRLTVT.